This passage covers 9 T cell receptor beta chains from one sample sequenced in a study of T cells in localized non-small cell lung cancer. Measured with immunoSEQ multiplex PCR; TCRdb has only the in-frame clones, and not every one. In the table there are about 26,000 clones, 88% of which are singletons. The specimen was peripheral blood, collected before any cancer treatment. The receptors derive from an older female donor with stage II squamous cell lung carcinoma.

The genes are TRBV11-1 and TRBJ2-7; D is uncertain. Germline V gene sequence: CDR1 SGHAT, CDR2 FQDESV (reference sequence). V lost 2 bases, J lost 4 bases, and 15 bases lay in between. The CDR3 is 15 residues long. The CDR3 DNA reads as TGTGCCAGCAGCTTATCTAGGACGGCCGGATACGAGCAGTACTTC. Amino acids: CASSLSRTAGYEQYF. Full variable domain (outside the CDR3, taken from reference TRBV11-1 and TRBJ2-7): EAEVAQSPRYKITEKSQAVAFWCDPISGHATLYWYRQILGQGPELLVQFQDESVVDDSQLPKDRFSAERLKGVDSTLKIQPAELGDSAMYLCASSLSRTAGYEQYFGPGTRLTVT.

V and J are TRBV19 and TRBJ2-3; TRBD2 agrees at 9 bases. CDR3 length: 18 residues. V was clipped by 3 bases and J by 0 bases; unmatched bases: 10. Germline V CDR1 and CDR2: LNHDA, SQIVND (reference sequence). CDR3 nucleotide sequence: TGTGCCAGTAGTATGGCTGGAGGCACTAGCGGGAGCACAGATACGCAGTATTTT. Translated: CASSMAGGTSGSTDTQYF.

V and J are TRBV7-2 and TRBJ1-6; D is possibly TRBD1 (6 bases). V lost 6 bases and J lost 7, with 13 bases in between. Germline CDR1 reads SGHTA; CDR2 reads FQGNSA. The CDR3 contains 14 residues. This CDR3 is CASRSGATNSPLHF. CDR3 bases: TGTGCCAGCAGGTCAGGGGCTACGAATTCACCCCTCCACTTT.

The chain couples TRBV7-2 to TRBJ1-5; maybe TRBD1 (5 bases). From germline, CDR1 is SGHTA and CDR2 FQGNSA. V gave up 3 bases and J gave up 6 bases, with 15 bases separating them. There are 15 residues in the CDR3. This CDR3 is CASSFYGATGQPQHF. The CDR3 nucleotides read TGTGCCAGCAGCTTCTACGGGGCCACAGGTCAGCCCCAGCATTTT.

The chain couples TRBV27 to TRBJ1-1; D might be TRBD1 (6 bases). CDR3 size: 14 residues. Trimming took off 2 bases at V and 1 base at J, with 8 bases between the two ends. Germline values: CDR1 MNHEY, CDR2 SMNVEV (reference sequence). CDR3 amino acids: CASSLLQGNTEAFF. CDR3 nucleotides: TGTGCCAGCAGTTTACTACAGGGGAACACTGAAGCTTTCTTT.

The J gene is TRBJ2-5, the V gene TRBV7-9; the D is unclear. The V gene lost 5 bases and the J gene lost 4 bases, with 14 bases spanning the gap. Germline V gene sequence: CDR1 SEHNR, CDR2 FQNEAQ (reference sequence). CDR3 length: 14 amino acids. In DNA form, the CDR3 reads TGTGCCAGCAGCCTTTCGACACGAGGAGAGACCCAGTACTTC. It translates to CASSLSTRGETQYF.

The chain is built from TRBV5-1 and TRBJ2-3; weak D call: TRBD2 (5 bases). From germline, CDR1 is SGHRS and CDR2 YFSETQ. Trimming took off 2 bases at V and 1 base at J, with 17 bases between the two ends. This CDR3 has 17 residues. The CDR3 region is CASSLSPGESRTDTQYF. For the CDR3, the DNA is TGCGCCAGCAGCTTAAGTCCCGGGGAGTCACGCACAGATACGCAGTATTTT.

V gene TRBV6-1 combines with J gene TRBJ2-7; 9 positions match TRBD2. Germline V gene sequence: CDR1 MNHNS, CDR2 SASEGT. J was trimmed by 4 bases and V by 4 bases; bases with no gene match: 11. CDR3 length equals 16 residues. The CDR3 is CASSGLADLKLYEQYF. In DNA, the CDR3 is TGTGCCAGCAGTGGACTAGCGGACCTGAAATTGTACGAGCAGTACTTC.

This clone was picked up a small number of times. The gene calls are TRBV18 and TRBJ2-7; D tentatively reads TRBD1 or TRBD2 (5 bases each). V was trimmed by 8 bases and J by 6 bases, leaving 20 bases between them. The length of the CDR3 is 14 residues. Germline V gene lookup returns CDR1 KGHSH and CDR2 LQKENI. CDR3 nucleotides: TGTGCCAGCCATCAGTCCGGGACGTCCGGCGAGCAGTACTTC. It yields the protein CASHQSGTSGEQYF.